One sample yielded the 17 T cell receptor beta chains listed below, sequenced in a study of identical twins. TCRdb re-called the 5' RACE reads through MiXCR, storing one row per CDR3 protein. The data show more than 600,000 distinct CDR3 sequences, approximately 18% seen once. These sequences were also reported in another study, on T cells expressing NK-cell markers.

What was sequenced was PBMCs. All receptors derive from a young woman in good health.

This clonotype has just a few counts. This chain uses TRBV28 with TRBJ2-1, with TRBD2 matching over 9 bases. CDR1 and CDR2 (germline): MDHEN, SYDVKM. The CDR3 runs to 15 residues. With V trimmed by 6 bases and J by 5 bases, 8 bases remained unmatched. Written as DNA, the CDR3 is TGTGCCAGCAGCCCTAGGACTAGCGCCGACAATGAGCAGTTCTTC. Translation: CASSPRTSADNEQFF.

J is TRBJ2-1 and V is TRBV7-2; TRBD2 aligns across 7 bases. V lost 3 bases and J lost 8; bases outside the gene matches: 10. Germline CDR1 is SGHTA and CDR2 is FQGNSA. The CDR3 length is 15 residues. The CDR3 DNA reads TGTGCCAGCAGCTTCGGCGGGATGGGGAGGGATGAGCAGTTCTTC. This encodes CASSFGGMGRDEQFF.

This clonotype was detected only a few times. The V gene is TRBV2, the J gene TRBJ2-5, with D perhaps TRBD1 or TRBD2 (5 bases each). The germline V gene has CDR1 SNHLY and CDR2 FYNNEI. The V end was cut by 11 bases, the J end by 5 bases, with 12 bases between. The CDR3 is made up of 11 amino acids. The CDR3 bases are TGTGCCGGTACCGGGACGGAGACCCAGTACTTC. Translating gives CAGTGTETQYF.

Ten or more counts support this clonotype. This rearrangement joins TRBV4-2 to TRBJ2-2; TRBD2 agrees at 7 bases. Germline V lookup: CDR1 LGHNA, CDR2 YNFKEQ. The CDR3 covers 15 residues. The junction had 8 bases not matched to a gene; V was cut back by 3 bases and J by 7 bases. CDR3 nucleotides: TGTGCCAGCAGCCACGGGACTAAGGGGATCGGGGAGCTGTTTTTT. It yields the protein CASSHGTKGIGELFF.

The chain links TRBV9 to TRBJ2-2; TRBD1 aligns across 8 bases. CDR1 SGDLS and CDR2 YYNGEE come from the germline V gene. Losses at the gene ends were 4 bases for V and 3 bases for J; bases not matched to a gene: 8. This CDR3 is 16 amino acids long. As DNA, the CDR3 is TGTGCCAGCAGCTCACAGGGGGGCAGGTACACCGGGGAGCTGTTTTTT. Its protein is CASSSQGGRYTGELFF. Variable domain in full (rest from reference TRBV9 and TRBJ2-2): DSGVTQTPKHLITATGQRVTLRCSPRSGDLSVYWYQQSLDQGLQFLIQYYNGEERAKGNILERFSAQQFPDLHSELNLSSLELGDSALYFCASSSQGGRYTGELFFGEGSRLTVL.

This chain links TRBV20-1 with TRBJ2-2; no definite D call. The germline gives CDR1 DFQATT, CDR2 SNEGSKA (reference sequence). This CDR3 has 14 residues. Deletions cut 1 base from V and 6 bases from J, with 12 bases between. The chain's CDR3 is CSARGRRFAGELFF. The CDR3 nucleotides are TGCAGTGCTAGAGGCAGGCGGTTTGCCGGGGAGCTGTTTTTT.

This clonotype was seen more than once but under ten times. The rearrangement joins TRBV4-3 to TRBJ2-1; D unresolved. The length of the CDR3 is 13 residues. Germline CDR1 reads LGHNA; CDR2 reads YSLEER. Trimming left V 0 bases short and J 9 bases short, with 9 bases between. CDR3 sequence (DNA): TGCGCCAGCAGCCAAGATCTTTTTGCTGAGCAGTTCTTC. It encodes CASSQDLFAEQFF.

The CDR3 coding sequence is TGTGCCAGCAGTTTAAGGGGGGCGGACATTCAGTACTTC. Encoded protein: CASSLRGADIQYF. This rearrangement joins TRBV12-3 or TRBV12-4 to TRBJ2-4, with D possibly called TRBD1 or TRBD2 (6 bases each). The V gene lost 2 bases and the J gene lost 8 bases, with 10 bases spanning the gap. This CDR3 spans 13 amino acids.

The chain joins TRBV5-1 to TRBJ2-7; no firm D call. V was shortened by 5 bases and J by 0 bases, with 12 bases between the two germline ends. This CDR3 is built from 14 residues. Germline values: CDR1 SGHRS, CDR2 YFSETQ. In DNA, the CDR3 is TGCGCCAGCAGGTCCGGTCCAGGCTCCTACGAGCAGTACTTC. As protein: CASRSGPGSYEQYF.

The chain carries TRBV12-3 or TRBV12-4 and TRBJ2-2; D gene unclear. The V and J ends lost 1 base and 4 bases respectively, with 10 bases between them. This CDR3 spans 15 amino acids. For the CDR3, the DNA is TGTGCCAGCAGTTTAGAAGGCACCATCACCGGGGAGCTGTTTTTT. Translating it yields CASSLEGTITGELFF.

V gene TRBV20-1 combines with J gene TRBJ2-5; TRBD1 aligns across 8 bases. The CDR3 has 14 residues. V shed 2 bases and J 2 bases; nucleotides not matched to a gene: 4. Germline CDR1 is DFQATT and CDR2 is SNEGSKA (reference sequence). The chain's CDR3 is CSARHQGAQETQYF. The CDR3 coding sequence is TGCAGTGCTAGACACCAGGGGGCTCAAGAGACCCAGTACTTC.

The chain combines TRBV12-3 or TRBV12-4 with TRBJ2-1; the D gene is possibly TRBD1 (7 bases). Trimming cost V 4 bases and J 2 bases, with 18 bases left between them. There are 17 residues in the CDR3. The CDR3 DNA follows: TGTGCCAGCAGTTCCACAGGGGAGGTTCGTCCCTACAATGAGCAGTTCTTC. Translated: CASSSTGEVRPYNEQFF.

CDR3 residues: CASSRLAGGLQETQYF. CDR3 nucleotides: TGTGCCAGTAGTAGACTAGCGGGAGGGTTGCAAGAGACCCAGTACTTC. This chain joins TRBV19 and TRBJ2-5; 14 bases align to TRBD2. Germline V gene lookup returns CDR1 LNHDA and CDR2 SQIVND (reference sequence). After removal of 4 bases from V and 2 bases from J, the junction contained 3 bases not matched to a gene. The CDR3 runs to 16 residues.

This clonotype was observed a few times. This chain links TRBV10-1 with TRBJ2-2, with D perhaps matching TRBD2 (5 bases). The CDR3 extends over 15 amino acids. From germline, CDR1 is WNHNN and CDR2 SYGVQD (reference sequence). With 0 bases removed from V and 4 bases from J, the gap between germline ends came to 9 bases. The CDR3 is CASSESSTSTGELFF. In nucleotides, the CDR3 is TGCGCCAGCAGTGAGTCCTCTACTAGCACCGGGGAGCTGTTTTTT.

This chain joins TRBV9 and TRBJ2-3, with 9 bases lining up with TRBD1. The germline gives CDR1 SGDLS, CDR2 YYNGEE. The V and J ends lost 4 bases and 2 bases, in that order; junction bases with no gene match: 14. The CDR3 runs to 18 residues. The DNA for the CDR3 is TGTGCCAGCAGCCCGAGAATGGGAACAGGGGGCTTCACAGATACGCAGTATTTT. It yields the protein CASSPRMGTGGFTDTQYF. The variable domain in full, completed from reference TRBV9 and TRBJ2-3, reads DSGVTQTPKHLITATGQRVTLRCSPRSGDLSVYWYQQSLDQGLQFLIQYYNGEERAKGNILERFSAQQFPDLHSELNLSSLELGDSALYFCASSPRMGTGGFTDTQYFGPGTRLTVL.

Here the CDR3 reads CASSYGRRVETQYF. The DNA of the CDR3 is TGCGCCAGCAGTTACGGGAGAAGGGTAGAGACCCAGTACTTC. The chain joins TRBV23-1 to TRBJ2-5, with a possible D match to TRBD2 (6 bases). Being an ORF, TRBV23-1 has a function that is uncertain. The V end lost 5 bases, the J end lost 4 bases, and 14 bases lay between the germline ends. The CDR3 is 14 residues long.

The chain recombines TRBV6-4 with TRBJ2-5; D is unclear. The CDR3 has 12 amino acids. The V gene's germline CDR1 is MRHNA and CDR2 SNTAGT. With 4 bases removed from V and 7 bases from J, the gap between germline ends came to 10 bases. The CDR3 sequence: CASSALMGTQYF. The CDR3 DNA follows: TGTGCCAGCAGTGCGCTGATGGGGACCCAGTACTTC.